The source of this T cell receptor beta chain is a study of technical replicates of blood from a handful of donors listed by TCRdb under 2017. This clone was observed once. Its antigen is unknown. No qualities accompany the bases; no much larger clone lies one base away. Including the terminal cysteine and phenylalanine, the CDR3 comprises 18 residues. Only the CDR3 portion is preserved as DNA: 54 bases, with reading frame beginning at the first base. Sequences SGHVS (CDR1) and FQNEAQ (CDR2) are obtained from the germline V gene. V lost 3 bases and J lost 3 bases, and the count of bases not matched to a germline gene is 13. Libraries came from the immunoSEQ multiplex PCR assay. The clones in this table, taken by TCRdb from immuneACCESS, are in-frame only. Not every clone is retained; where verified, under half of the shortfall comes from an unresolved V gene, and the cause of the rest is unknown. Within this sample are some 80,000 clones, with around 94% of them counted one time only. About 0.23% of the sample lies in the top ten.

This TCR derives from a human donor in good health. Source material: T cells isolated from PBMCs. Here the chain combines TRBV7-8 and TRBJ2-7; 11 of the junction bases match TRBD2. In nucleotide form, the sequence is TGTGCCAGCAGCTTCGGGTTAGCGGGAGGGGGAAATCACTACGAGCAGTACTTC. This is translated as CASSFGLAGGGNHYEQYF.